What follows are 5 T cell receptor beta chains derived from one specimen sequenced in a study of blood T cell repertoires in COVID-19. Measured with immunoSEQ multiplex PCR; TCRdb has only the in-frame clones, and not every one. The sample lists about 310,000 clones; around 87% were seen once. Sequenced material: peripheral blood. The receptors here all came from a woman in her 40s with COVID-19, enrolled during active disease.

The gene calls are TRBV6-5 and TRBJ1-4; no clear D. Germline lookup yields CDR1 MNHEY and CDR2 SVGAGI. V shed 0 bases and J shed 11 bases, with 10 bases lying between them. The CDR3 is made up of 13 amino acids. Here the CDR3 reads CASSYSSGMKLFF. The CDR3 bases are TGTGCCAGCAGTTACTCCTCCGGGATGAAACTGTTTTTT.

This clone occurred a few times. The chain combines TRBV19 with TRBJ2-7; no firm D call. Trimming stripped 4 bases from V and 3 bases from J, with 10 bases between. The V gene's germline CDR1 is LNHDA and CDR2 SQIVND (reference sequence). The CDR3 length is 13 residues. CDR3 region: CASSSQASYEQYF. CDR3 sequence (DNA): TGTGCCAGTAGTAGCCAGGCAAGCTACGAGCAGTACTTC.

This clone has just a few counts. The chain joins TRBV14 to TRBJ1-1; 8 positions agree with TRBD1. Germline loops: CDR1 SGHDN, CDR2 FVKESK. J gave up 1 base and V 0 bases, and 10 bases lay outside the gene matches. The CDR3 extends over 18 amino acids. The CDR3 DNA reads as TGTGCCAGCAGCCAAGACCTCGGGACAGGAGCCCCGAACACTGAAGCTTTCTTT. Translating it yields CASSQDLGTGAPNTEAFF.

With respect to this clone: Other DNA sequences in this sample translate to the same CDR3. The chain employs TRBV6-2 or TRBV6-3 and TRBJ2-3; 13 bases are shared with TRBD2. There are 15 residues in the CDR3. V lost 3 bases and J lost 4; bases outside the gene matches: 1. CDR1 MNHEY and CDR2 SVGEGT come from the germline V gene. CDR3 nucleotides: TGTGCCAGCAGTTATACTAGCGGGGGGGCAGATACGCAGTATTTT. Translation gives CASSYTSGGADTQYF.

The chain couples TRBV27 to TRBJ1-1; D is possibly TRBD1 (6 bases). Trimming removed 5 bases from V and 5 bases from J, with 12 bases in between. Germline values: CDR1 MNHEY, CDR2 SMNVEV (reference sequence). This CDR3 contains 13 residues. The CDR3: CASSLFRGTEAFF. The CDR3 nucleotides read TGTGCCAGCAGTCTTTTTAGGGGGACTGAAGCTTTCTTT.